The T cell receptor beta chain described here comes from a study of blood T cell repertoires in COVID-19. Study details: The United States, Italy and Spain were the sources of the acute and convalescent COVID-19 samples. PBMCs, B-cell-depleted T cells, or T cells provided the cDNA or gDNA that made up the material.

The CDR3 totals 14 residues. J was trimmed by 0 bases and V by 5 bases; bases with no gene match: 4. Germline lookup yields CDR1 SGHTA and CDR2 FQGNSA. Per the original data handling: Quantification of nucleated cells was approximated via reference gene primer amplification. This table comes from immunoSEQ multiplex PCR, and its TCRdb copy is limited to in-frame clones, with some not included. V, J and clone size derive from that table, while D and trimming were established from the DNA sequence. The repertoire holds under 80,000 clones, with 65% to 90% as singletons. This clone was seen more than once but under ten times.

The sequenced sample consisted of peripheral blood. The rearrangement uses TRBV7-2 and TRBJ2-7; 7 positions agree with TRBD1. The receptor's source is a woman aged 55-75 years with acute or convalescent COVID-19. CDR3 sequence (DNA): TGTGCCAGCAGCATGTACAGGGGCTCCTACGAGCAGTACTTC. It codes for CASSMYRGSYEQYF. Full variable domain (rest looked up from reference TRBV7-2 and TRBJ2-7): GAGVSQSPSNKVTEKGKDVELRCDPISGHTALYWYRQSLGQGLEFLIYFQGNSAPDKSGLPSDRFSAERTGGSVSTLTIQRTQQEDSAVYLCASSMYRGSYEQYFGPGTRLTVT.